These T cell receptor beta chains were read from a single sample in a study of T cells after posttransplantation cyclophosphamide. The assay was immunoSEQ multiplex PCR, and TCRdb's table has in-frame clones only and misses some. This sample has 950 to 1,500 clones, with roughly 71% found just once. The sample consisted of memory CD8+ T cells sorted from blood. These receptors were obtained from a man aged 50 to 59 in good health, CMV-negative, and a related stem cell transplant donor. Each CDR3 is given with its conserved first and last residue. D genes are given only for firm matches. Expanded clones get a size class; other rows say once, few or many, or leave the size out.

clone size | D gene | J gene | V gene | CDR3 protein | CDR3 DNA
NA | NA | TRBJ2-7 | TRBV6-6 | CASSPGLLGEQYF | TGTGCCAGCAGCCCGGGACTCCTCGGGGAGCAGTACTTC
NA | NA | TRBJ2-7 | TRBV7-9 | CASSLSEGVIDEQYF | TGTGCCAGCAGCTTGAGCGAAGGGGTCATCGACGAGCAGTACTTC
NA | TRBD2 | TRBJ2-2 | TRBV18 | CASSKVGRRGLALTGELFF | TGTGCCAGCTCAAAAGTAGGACGGCGGGGACTAGCGCTCACCGGGGAGCTGTTTTTT
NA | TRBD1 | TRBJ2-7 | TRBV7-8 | CASSSGQGAYEQYF | TGTGCCAGCAGCTCTGGACAGGGGGCCTACGAGCAGTACTTC
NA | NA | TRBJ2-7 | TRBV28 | CASSLSSEQYF | TGTGCCAGCAGTTTGTCCAGTGAGCAGTACTTC
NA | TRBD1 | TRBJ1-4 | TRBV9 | CASSMGQVNEKLFF | TGTGCCAGCAGCATGGGACAGGTGAATGAAAAACTGTTTTTT
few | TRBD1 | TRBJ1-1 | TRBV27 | CASSYRQGWTEAFF | TGTGCCAGCAGTTACCGACAGGGTTGGACTGAAGCTTTCTTT
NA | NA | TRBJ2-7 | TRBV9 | CASSFSGGPNEQYF | TGTGCCAGCAGCTTTTCGGGGGGCCCCAACGAGCAGTACTTC
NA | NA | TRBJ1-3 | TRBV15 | CATSRDLGGLSGNTIYF | TGTGCCACCAGCAGAGATCTGGGAGGCCTCTCTGGAAACACCATATATTTT
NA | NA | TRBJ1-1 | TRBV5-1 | CASSGTGILNTEAFF | TGCGCCAGCAGCGGAACAGGGATCCTGAACACTGAAGCTTTCTTT
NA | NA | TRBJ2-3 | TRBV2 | CASSDGGWAQYF | TGTGCCAGCAGTGACGGGGGATGGGCGCAGTATTTT
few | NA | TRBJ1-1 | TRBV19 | CASSHFLGTNTEAFF | TGTGCCAGTAGTCACTTCCTAGGGACTAACACTGAAGCTTTCTTT
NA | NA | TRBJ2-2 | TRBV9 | CASSASSATHSGELFF | TGTGCCAGCAGCGCCAGTAGCGCGACCCACTCCGGGGAGCTGTTTTTT
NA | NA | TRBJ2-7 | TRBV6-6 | CASSSLQGGYEQYF | TGTGCCAGCAGTTCCCTTCAAGGAGGCTACGAGCAGTACTTC
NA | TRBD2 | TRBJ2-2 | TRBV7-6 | CASSLALPSGTNTGELFF | TGTGCCAGCAGCTTAGCCCTCCCTAGCGGGACGAACACCGGGGAGCTGTTTTTT
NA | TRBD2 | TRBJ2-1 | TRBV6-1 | CATSGGPRFEQFF | TGTGCCACCTCGGGGGGGCCCCGGTTTGAGCAGTTCTTC
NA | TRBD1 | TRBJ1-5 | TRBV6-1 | CASRHPGQLNQPQHF | TGTGCCAGCAGGCATCCGGGACAGCTGAATCAGCCCCAGCATTTT
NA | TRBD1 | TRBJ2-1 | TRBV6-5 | CASSGGQGLSNEQFF | TGTGCCAGCAGTGGGGGACAGGGGCTTTCAAATGAGCAGTTCTTC
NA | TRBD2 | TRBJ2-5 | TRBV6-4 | CASSGGGRWAGGFQETQYF | TGTGCCAGCAGTGGGGGGGGGAGATGGGCGGGGGGCTTCCAAGAGACCCAGTACTTC
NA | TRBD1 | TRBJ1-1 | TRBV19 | CASSDRVHTEAFF | TGTGCCAGTAGCGACAGGGTCCACACTGAAGCTTTCTTT
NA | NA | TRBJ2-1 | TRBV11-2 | CASSPEGRRASYNEQFF | TGTGCCAGCAGCCCGGAGGGGAGGAGGGCCTCCTACAATGAGCAGTTCTTC
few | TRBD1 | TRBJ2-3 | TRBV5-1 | CASSFSGQVTDTQYF | TGCGCCAGCAGCTTCTCGGGACAGGTCACAGATACGCAGTATTTT
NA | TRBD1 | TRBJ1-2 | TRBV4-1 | CASSPSEGAGGYTF | TGCGCCAGCAGCCCTTCGGAGGGGGCGGGAGGCTACACCTTC
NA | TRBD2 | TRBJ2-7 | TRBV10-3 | CAISETTSGVGNREQYF | TGTGCCATCAGTGAGACGACTAGCGGGGTGGGAAATCGCGAGCAGTACTTC
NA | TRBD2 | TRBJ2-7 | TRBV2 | CASSGGGLAGGPYEQYF | TGTGCCAGCAGTGGGGGGGGACTAGCGGGAGGGCCCTACGAGCAGTACTTC
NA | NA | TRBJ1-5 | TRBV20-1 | CSARAAGPQHF | TGCAGTGCTAGGGCCGCAGGGCCCCAGCATTTT
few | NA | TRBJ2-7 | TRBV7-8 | CASQGPGHEQYF | TGTGCCAGCCAGGGCCCTGGCCACGAGCAGTACTTC
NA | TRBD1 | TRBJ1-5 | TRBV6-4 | CASSDTGGSNQPQHF | TGTGCCAGCAGTGACACAGGGGGCAGCAATCAGCCCCAGCATTTT
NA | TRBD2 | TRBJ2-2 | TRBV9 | CASSAEGSGRADTGELFF | TGTGCCAGCAGCGCCGAGGGTAGCGGGAGGGCCGACACCGGGGAGCTGTTTTTT
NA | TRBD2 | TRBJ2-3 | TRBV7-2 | CASSSLAGGLTDTQYF | TGTGCCAGCAGCTCTCTAGCGGGGGGGCTCACAGATACGCAGTATTTT
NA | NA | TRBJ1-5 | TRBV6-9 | CASRSTEYSNQPQHF | TGTGCCAGCAGATCCACAGAGTATAGCAATCAGCCCCAGCATTTT
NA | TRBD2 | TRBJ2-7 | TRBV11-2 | CASSSGGTSGYYEQYF | TGTGCCAGCAGCTCCGGAGGGACTAGCGGATACTACGAGCAGTACTTC
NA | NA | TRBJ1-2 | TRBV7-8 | CASSLTGKRDGYTF | TGTGCCAGCAGCTTAACAGGGAAAAGGGATGGCTACACCTTC
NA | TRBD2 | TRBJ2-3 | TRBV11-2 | CASSWLAGGGTDTQYF | TGTGCCAGCAGCTGGCTAGCGGGAGGTGGCACAGATACGCAGTATTTT
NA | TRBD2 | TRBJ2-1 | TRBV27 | CASRTGTSYNEQFF | TGTGCCAGCAGGACCGGGACTAGCTACAATGAGCAGTTCTTC
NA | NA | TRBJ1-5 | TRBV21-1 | CASSKSPWTGNQPQHF | TGTGCCAGCAGCAAATCTCCCTGGACAGGGAATCAGCCCCAGCATTTT
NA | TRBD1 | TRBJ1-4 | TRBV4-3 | CASSQETGGPVLGEKLFF | TGCGCCAGCAGCCAAGAGACAGGGGGCCCCGTCCTTGGTGAAAAACTGTTTTTT
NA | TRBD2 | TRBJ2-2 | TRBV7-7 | CASSSETSGRYTGELFF | TGTGCTAGCAGCTCCGAGACTAGCGGGAGGTACACCGGGGAGCTGTTTTTT
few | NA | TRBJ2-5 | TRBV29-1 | CSVFGFRDEEETQYF | TGCAGCGTTTTTGGGTTCAGGGATGAGGAAGAGACCCAGTACTTC
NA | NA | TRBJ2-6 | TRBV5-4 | CASSLPSSGANVLTF | TGTGCCAGCAGCTTGCCGAGCTCTGGGGCCAACGTCCTGACTTTC
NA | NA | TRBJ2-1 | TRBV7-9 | CASRDNSFDEQFF | TGTGCCAGCAGGGATAACAGCTTCGATGAGCAGTTCTTC
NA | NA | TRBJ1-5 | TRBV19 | CASSIEGRDYAYSNQPQHF | TGTGCCAGTAGTATTGAGGGCAGGGACTATGCCTATAGCAATCAGCCCCAGCATTTT
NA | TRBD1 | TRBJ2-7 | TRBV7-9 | CASTTGSYEQYF | TGTGCCAGCACGACAGGGAGCTACGAGCAGTACTTC
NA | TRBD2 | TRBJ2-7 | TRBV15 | CATSRDTSGSQEQYF | TGTGCCACCAGCAGAGATACTAGCGGGAGTCAAGAGCAGTACTTC
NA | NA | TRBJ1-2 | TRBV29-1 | CSVGSDSYGYTF | TGCAGCGTTGGGAGCGACAGCTATGGCTACACCTTC
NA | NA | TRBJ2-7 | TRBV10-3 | CAIRRDLEYEQYF | TGTGCCATCAGACGGGACTTAGAATACGAGCAGTACTTC
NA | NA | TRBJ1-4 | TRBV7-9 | CASSSGEKLFF | TGTGCCAGCAGCTCAGGTGAAAAACTGTTTTTT
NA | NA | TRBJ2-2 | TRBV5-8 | CASSPGTTNTGELFF | TGTGCCAGCAGCCCGGGGACAACGAACACCGGGGAGCTGTTTTTT
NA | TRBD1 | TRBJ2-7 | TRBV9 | CASSVGQGDSYEQYF | TGTGCCAGCAGCGTGGGACAGGGGGATTCCTACGAGCAGTACTTC
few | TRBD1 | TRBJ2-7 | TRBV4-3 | CASSQATGTGGYEQYF | TGCGCCAGCAGCCAAGCTACCGGGACAGGGGGCTACGAGCAGTACTTC
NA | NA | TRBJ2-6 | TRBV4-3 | CASSLILEVGGANVLTF | TGCGCCAGCAGCCTGATTTTGGAGGTCGGTGGGGCCAACGTCCTGACTTTC
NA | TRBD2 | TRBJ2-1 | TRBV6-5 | CASMAERGFYNEQFF | TGTGCCAGCATGGCCGAGCGGGGCTTCTACAATGAGCAGTTCTTC
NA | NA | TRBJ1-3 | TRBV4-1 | CASTTSHGSGNTIYF | TGCGCCAGCACCACGTCCCACGGCTCTGGAAACACCATATATTTT
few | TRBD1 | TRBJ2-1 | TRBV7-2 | CASSLIRDRGYNEQFF | TGTGCCAGCAGCTTAATCCGGGACAGGGGTTACAATGAGCAGTTCTTC
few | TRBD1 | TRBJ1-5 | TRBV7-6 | CASSLSQGTSFDQPQHF | TGTGCCAGCAGCCTATCACAGGGGACTTCATTCGATCAGCCCCAGCATTTT
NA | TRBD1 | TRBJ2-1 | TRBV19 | CASTLTGWNEQFF | TGTGCCAGTACCTTGACAGGGTGGAATGAGCAGTTCTTC